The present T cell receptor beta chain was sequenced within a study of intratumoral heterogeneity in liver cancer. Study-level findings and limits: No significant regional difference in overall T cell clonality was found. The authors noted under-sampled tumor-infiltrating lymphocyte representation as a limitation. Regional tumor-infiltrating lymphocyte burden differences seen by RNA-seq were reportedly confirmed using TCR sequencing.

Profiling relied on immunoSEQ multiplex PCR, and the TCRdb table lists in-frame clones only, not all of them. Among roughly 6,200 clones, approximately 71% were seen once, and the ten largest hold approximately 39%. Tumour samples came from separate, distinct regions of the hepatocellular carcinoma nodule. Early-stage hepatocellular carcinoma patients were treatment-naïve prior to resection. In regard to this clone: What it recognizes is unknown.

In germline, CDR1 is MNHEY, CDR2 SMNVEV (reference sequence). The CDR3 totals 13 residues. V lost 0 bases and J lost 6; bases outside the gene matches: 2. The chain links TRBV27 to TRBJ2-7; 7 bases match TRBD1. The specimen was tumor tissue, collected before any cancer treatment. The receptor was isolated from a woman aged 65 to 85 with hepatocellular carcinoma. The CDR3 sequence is CASSLSTGTEQYF. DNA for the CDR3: TGTGCCAGCAGTTTATCGACAGGGACCGAGCAGTACTTC.